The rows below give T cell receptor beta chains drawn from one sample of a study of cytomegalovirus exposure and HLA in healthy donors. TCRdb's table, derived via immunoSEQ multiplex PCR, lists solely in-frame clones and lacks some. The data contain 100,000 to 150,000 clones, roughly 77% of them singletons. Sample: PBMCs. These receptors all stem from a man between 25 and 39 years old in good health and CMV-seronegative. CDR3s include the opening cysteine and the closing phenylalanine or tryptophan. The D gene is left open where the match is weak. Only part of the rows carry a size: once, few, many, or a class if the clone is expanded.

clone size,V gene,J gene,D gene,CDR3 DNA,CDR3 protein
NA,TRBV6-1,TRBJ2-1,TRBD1,TGTGCCAGCAGGGGGACAGGGGACGGCTACAATGAGCAGTTCTTC,CASRGTGDGYNEQFF
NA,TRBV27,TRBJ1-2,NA,TGTGCCAGCCGGCTCCTCCGGGGGAGGAATGGCTACACCTTC,CASRLLRGRNGYTF
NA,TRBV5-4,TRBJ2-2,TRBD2,TGTGCCAGCAGTAGGACTAGCGGGAGGGCCGCCGGGGAGCTGTTTTTT,CASSRTSGRAAGELFF
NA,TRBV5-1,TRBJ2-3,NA,TGCGCCAGCAGCCCCGGGACTGCTGCGCAGTATTTT,CASSPGTAAQYF
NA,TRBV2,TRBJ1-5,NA,TGTGCCAGCAGTGCGGGAGGGGTTAGCAATCAGCCCCAGCATTTT,CASSAGGVSNQPQHF
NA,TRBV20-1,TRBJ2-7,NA,TGCAGTGCGAAAAGGACAATCGAGCAGTACTTC,CSAKRTIEQYF
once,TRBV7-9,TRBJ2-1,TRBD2,TGTGCCAGCAGCCCTCCCCTAGCGGGGGGCCAAAATGAGCAGTTCTTC,CASSPPLAGGQNEQFF
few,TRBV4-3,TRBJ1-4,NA,TGCGCCAGCAGCCAGGGACTAGCAACTAATGAAAAACTGTTTTTT,CASSQGLATNEKLFF
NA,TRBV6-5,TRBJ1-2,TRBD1,TGTGCCAGCAGTCCCCCCGGCCAGGGGGGTAGGGGCTACACCTTC,CASSPPGQGGRGYTF
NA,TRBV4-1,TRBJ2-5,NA,TGCGCCAGCAGCCCCGGACAGTTCCAAGAGACCCAGTACTTC,CASSPGQFQETQYF
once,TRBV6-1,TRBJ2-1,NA,TGTGCCAGCAGTGAGTTCCTTTACAATGAGCAGTTCTTC,CASSEFLYNEQFF
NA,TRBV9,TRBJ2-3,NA,TGTGCCAGCAGCGTAGCGGGATATAGCACAGATACGCAGTATTTT,CASSVAGYSTDTQYF
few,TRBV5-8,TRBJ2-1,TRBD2,TGTGCCAGCAGTCGACTGGGGAGGGATGAGCAGTTCTTC,CASSRLGRDEQFF
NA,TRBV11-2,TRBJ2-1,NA,TGTGCCAGCAGCTTATCGACTAGTCCCCTCCCCAGCTCCTACAATGAGCAGTTCTTC,CASSLSTSPLPSSYNEQFF
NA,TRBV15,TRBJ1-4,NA,TGTGCCACCACGAGAGATACTGTGAAGAAACTGTTTTTT,CATTRDTVKKLFF
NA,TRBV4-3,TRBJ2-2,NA,TGCGCCAGCAGCCAAGTTCTCGGGACTCACACCGGGGAGCTGTTTTTT,CASSQVLGTHTGELFF
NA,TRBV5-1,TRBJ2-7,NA,TGCGCCAGCAGCCCGGGACAAGTAGGTCTGGAGCAGTACTTC,CASSPGQVGLEQYF
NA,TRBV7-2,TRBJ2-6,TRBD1,TGTGCCAGCAGCTTAAGAGGGCAGGGGGCAGCTGGGGCCAACGTCCTGACTTTC,CASSLRGQGAAGANVLTF
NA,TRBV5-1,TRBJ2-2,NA,TGCGCCAGCAGCCTCGGGGGTGGTAACGGGGAGCTGTTTTTT,CASSLGGGNGELFF
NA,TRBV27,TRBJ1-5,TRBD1,TGTGCCAGCAGTTCAAGGACAGGGGGCCGCCTAGCAAGTGATCAGCCCCAGCATTTT,CASSSRTGGRLASDQPQHF
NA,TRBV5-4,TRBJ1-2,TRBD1,TGTGCCAGCAGCCGAGGACAGGTGAAGGGAGCTAACTATGGCTACACCTTC,CASSRGQVKGANYGYTF
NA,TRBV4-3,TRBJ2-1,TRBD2,TGCGCCAGCAGCCAATGGACTAGCGGGAGCGTTAGGAATGAGCAGTTCTTC,CASSQWTSGSVRNEQFF
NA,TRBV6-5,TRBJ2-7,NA,TGTGCCAGCAGTTACTCGAATTTGCGTCGCGAGCAGTACTTC,CASSYSNLRREQYF
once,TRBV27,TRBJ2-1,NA,TGTGCCAGCAGACCCTTCGAGGCGGGGAACAATGAGCAGTTCTTC,CASRPFEAGNNEQFF
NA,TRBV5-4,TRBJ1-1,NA,TGTGCCAGCAGCGGGCGGGACGGGAACACTGAAGCTTTCTTT,CASSGRDGNTEAFF
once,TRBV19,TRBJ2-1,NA,TGTGCCAGTAGTATAGCGGTGGTACCGTCCTACAATGAGCAGTTCTTC,CASSIAVVPSYNEQFF
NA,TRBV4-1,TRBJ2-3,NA,TGCGCCAGCAGCCAAGTTATACTGGATACGCAGTATTTT,CASSQVILDTQYF
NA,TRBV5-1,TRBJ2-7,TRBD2,TGCGCCAGCACACCGGGGACTACGACCTACGAGCAGTACTTC,CASTPGTTTYEQYF
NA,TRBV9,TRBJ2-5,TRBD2,TGTGCCAGCAGCCCTGGGGCTAGCGGGAGTTTGGCAGAGACCCAGTACTTC,CASSPGASGSLAETQYF
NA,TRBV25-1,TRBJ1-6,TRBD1,TGTGCCAGCAGTGAAGGTATCGGGACAGCTTCATCCCTCCACTTT,CASSEGIGTASSLHF
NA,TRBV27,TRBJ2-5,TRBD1,TGTGCCAGCAGGCCCCCCGGGACAGGCATAACCCAGTACTTC,CASRPPGTGITQYF
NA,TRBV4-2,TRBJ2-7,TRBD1,TGTGCCAGCAGCCAACTCAGGGGACAGTTTCCCCACGAGCAGTACTTC,CASSQLRGQFPHEQYF
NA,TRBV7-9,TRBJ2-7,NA,TGTGCCAGCAGCTTAGCGACGGGACTGAGCTCCTACGAGCAGTACTTC,CASSLATGLSSYEQYF
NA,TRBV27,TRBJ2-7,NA,TGTGCCAGCAGTTTAGGCGGGGACGGGGAGCAGTACTTC,CASSLGGDGEQYF
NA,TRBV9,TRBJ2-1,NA,TGTGCCAGCAGCAAACTCGATCGGGGGAACAATGAGCAGTTCTTC,CASSKLDRGNNEQFF
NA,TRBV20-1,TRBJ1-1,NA,TGCAGTGCTAGGAGGGTTACTGAAGCTTTCTTT,CSARRVTEAFF
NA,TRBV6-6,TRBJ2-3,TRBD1,TGTGCCAGCAGTACAACGACAGGGGGCGCGGTAGATACGCAGTATTTT,CASSTTTGGAVDTQYF
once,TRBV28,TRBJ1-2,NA,TGTGCCAGCAGTCCCCGAATTCCAGGGGATGGCTACACCTTC,CASSPRIPGDGYTF
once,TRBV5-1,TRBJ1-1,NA,TGCGCCAGCAGCTTGGAGCCAGGAATGAACACTGAAGCTTTCTTT,CASSLEPGMNTEAFF
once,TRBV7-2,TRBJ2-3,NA,TGTGCCAGCAGCTTAGTTTACTACACAGATACGCAGTATTTT,CASSLVYYTDTQYF
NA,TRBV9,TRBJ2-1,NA,TGTGCCAGCAGCGGGGTCGGAGGGGCCTACAATGAGCAGTTCTTC,CASSGVGGAYNEQFF
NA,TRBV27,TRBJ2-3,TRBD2,TGTGCCAGCAGTTTATCGGTAGCGGGAGGCCCCCGAGGTACGCAGTATTTT,CASSLSVAGGPRGTQYF
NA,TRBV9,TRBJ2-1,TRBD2,TGTGCCAGCAGCCCTTGGGGACTAGCGGTGAATGAGCAGTTCTTC,CASSPWGLAVNEQFF
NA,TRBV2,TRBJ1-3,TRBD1,TGTGCCAGCAGGGGTGCCGGGACAGGCTCTGGAAACACCATATATTTT,CASRGAGTGSGNTIYF
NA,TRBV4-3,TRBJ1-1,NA,TGCGCCAGCAGCCGGCTTATAGACAGGAACACTGAAGCTTTCTTT,CASSRLIDRNTEAFF
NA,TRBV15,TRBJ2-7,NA,TGTGCCACCAGCAGAGTAGACACGGTCCGGTCCTACGAGCAGTACTTC,CATSRVDTVRSYEQYF
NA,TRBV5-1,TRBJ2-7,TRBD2,TGCGCCAGCAGCTTGGTAGCGGGGGGCCCTTACGAGCAGTACTTC,CASSLVAGGPYEQYF